The following is a T cell receptor beta chain sequence with its context. In germline, CDR1 is SGHNT, CDR2 YYREEE (reference sequence). The V gene end was trimmed by 6 bases and the J gene end by 7 bases; junction bases not matched to a gene: 12. This CDR3 spans 15 amino acids. These data belong to a study of blood T cell repertoires in COVID-19. Profiling relied on immunoSEQ multiplex PCR, and the TCRdb table lists in-frame clones only, not all of them. The sample comprises about 76,000 clones, 80% to 90% of which are singletons, and about 18% rests with the top ten. The rearrangement links TRBV5-4 to TRBJ2-1; 8 bases are shared with TRBD2. The specimen sequenced was peripheral blood. This sequence originates from a woman aged 60 to 75 with acute or convalescent COVID-19. The CDR3 region is CASNIAGGLKNEQFF. The DNA of the CDR3 is TGTGCCAGCAACATCGCGGGGGGCCTCAAGAATGAGCAGTTCTTC.